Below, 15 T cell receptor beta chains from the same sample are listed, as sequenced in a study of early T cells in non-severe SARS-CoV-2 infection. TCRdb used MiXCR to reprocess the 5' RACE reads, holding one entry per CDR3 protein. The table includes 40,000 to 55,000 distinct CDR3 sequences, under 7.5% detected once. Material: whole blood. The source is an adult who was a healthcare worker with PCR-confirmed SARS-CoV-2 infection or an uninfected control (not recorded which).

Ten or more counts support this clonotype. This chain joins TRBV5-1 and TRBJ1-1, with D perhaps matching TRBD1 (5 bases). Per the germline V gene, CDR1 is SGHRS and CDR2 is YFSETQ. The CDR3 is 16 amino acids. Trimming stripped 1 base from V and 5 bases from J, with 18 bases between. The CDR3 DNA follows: TGCGCCAGCAGCTTGAGAGGGGTTGGACCCTCTACTGAAGCTTTCTTT. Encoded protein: CASSLRGVGPSTEAFF. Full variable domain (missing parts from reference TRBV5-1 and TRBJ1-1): KAGVTQTPRYLIKTRGQQVTLSCSPISGHRSVSWYQQTPGQGLQFLFEYFSETQRNKGNFPGRFSGRQFSNSRSEMNVSTLELGDSALYLCASSLRGVGPSTEAFFGQGTRLTVV.

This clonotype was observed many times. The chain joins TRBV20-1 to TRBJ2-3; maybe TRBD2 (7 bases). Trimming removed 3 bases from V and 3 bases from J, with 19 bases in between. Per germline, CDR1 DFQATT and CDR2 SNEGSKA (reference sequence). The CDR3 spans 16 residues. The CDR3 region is CSASQPEGGGTDTQYF. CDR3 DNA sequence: TGCAGTGCTAGTCAACCGGAGGGGGGAGGGACAGATACGCAGTATTTT.

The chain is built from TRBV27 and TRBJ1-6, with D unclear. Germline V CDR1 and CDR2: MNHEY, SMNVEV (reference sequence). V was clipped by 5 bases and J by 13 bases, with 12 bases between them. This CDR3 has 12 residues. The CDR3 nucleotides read TGTGCCAGCAGTATCAACAGCGGGCCCCTCCACTTT. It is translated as CASSINSGPLHF.

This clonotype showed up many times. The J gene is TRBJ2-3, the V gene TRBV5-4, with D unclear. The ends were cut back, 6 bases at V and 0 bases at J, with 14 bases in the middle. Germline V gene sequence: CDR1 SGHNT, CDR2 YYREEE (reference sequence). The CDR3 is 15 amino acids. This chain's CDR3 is CASTPKGKSTDTQYF. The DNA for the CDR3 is TGTGCCAGCACCCCGAAGGGTAAAAGCACAGATACGCAGTATTTT.

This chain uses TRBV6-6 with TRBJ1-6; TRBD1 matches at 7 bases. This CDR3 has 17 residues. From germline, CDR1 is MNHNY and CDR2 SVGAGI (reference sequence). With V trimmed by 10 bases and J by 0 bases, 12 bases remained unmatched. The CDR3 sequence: CATARDSSSSYNSPLHF. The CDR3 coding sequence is TGTGCCACCGCCCGGGACAGCTCAAGCTCCTATAATTCACCCCTCCACTTT.

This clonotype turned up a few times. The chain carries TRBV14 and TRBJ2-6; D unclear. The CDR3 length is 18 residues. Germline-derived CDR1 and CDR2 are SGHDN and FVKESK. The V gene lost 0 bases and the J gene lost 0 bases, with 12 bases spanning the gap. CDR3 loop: CASSQDQLARSGANVLTF. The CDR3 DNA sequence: TGTGCCAGCAGCCAAGATCAGCTTGCCCGCTCTGGGGCCAACGTCCTGACTTTC.

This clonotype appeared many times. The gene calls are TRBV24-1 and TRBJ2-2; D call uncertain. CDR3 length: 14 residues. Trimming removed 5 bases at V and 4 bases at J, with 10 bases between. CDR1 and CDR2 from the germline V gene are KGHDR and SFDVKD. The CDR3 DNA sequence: TGTGCCACCAGTGGACTGAGATCCACCGGGGAGCTGTTTTTT. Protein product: CATSGLRSTGELFF.

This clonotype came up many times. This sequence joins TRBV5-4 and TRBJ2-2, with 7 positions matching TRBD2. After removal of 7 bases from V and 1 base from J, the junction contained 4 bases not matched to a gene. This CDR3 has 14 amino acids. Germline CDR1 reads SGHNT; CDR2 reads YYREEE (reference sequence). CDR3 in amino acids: CASREALNTGELFF. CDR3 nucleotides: TGTGCCAGCCGGGAGGCGCTGAACACCGGGGAGCTGTTTTTT.

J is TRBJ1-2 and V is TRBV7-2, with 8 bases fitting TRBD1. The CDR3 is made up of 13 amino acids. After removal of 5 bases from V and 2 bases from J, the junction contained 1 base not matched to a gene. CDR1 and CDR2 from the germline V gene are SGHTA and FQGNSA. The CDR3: CASSRTGNYGYTF. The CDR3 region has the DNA TGTGCCAGCAGCCGGACAGGGAACTATGGCTACACCTTC.

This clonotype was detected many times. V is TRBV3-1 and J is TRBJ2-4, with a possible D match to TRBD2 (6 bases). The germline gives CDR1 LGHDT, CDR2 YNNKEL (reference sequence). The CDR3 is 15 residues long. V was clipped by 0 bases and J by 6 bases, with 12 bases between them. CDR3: CASSQEGGLRNIQYF. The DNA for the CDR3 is TGTGCCAGCAGCCAAGAGGGGGGTCTTAGAAACATTCAGTACTTC.

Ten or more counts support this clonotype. CDR3 sequence reads: CASSLNNPRNTGELFF. CDR3 DNA sequence: TGTGCCAGCAGCTTGAATAATCCTCGGAACACCGGGGAGCTGTTTTTT. V and J are TRBV7-3 and TRBJ2-2; D not certain. Trimming removed 3 bases from V and 1 base from J, with 12 bases in between. This CDR3 is 16 amino acids long. Germline V gene sequence: CDR1 SGHTA, CDR2 FQGTGA.

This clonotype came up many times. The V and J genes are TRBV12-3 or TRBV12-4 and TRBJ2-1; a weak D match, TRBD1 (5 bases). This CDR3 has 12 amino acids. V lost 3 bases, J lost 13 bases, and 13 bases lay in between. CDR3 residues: CASSFSSGLQFF. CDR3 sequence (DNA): TGTGCCAGCAGTTTTTCATCAGGGCTCCAGTTCTTC.

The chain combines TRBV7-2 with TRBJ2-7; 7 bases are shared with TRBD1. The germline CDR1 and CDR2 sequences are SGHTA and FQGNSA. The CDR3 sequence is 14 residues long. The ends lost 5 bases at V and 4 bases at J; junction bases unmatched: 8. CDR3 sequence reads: CASSRRQGEYEQYF. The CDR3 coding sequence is TGTGCCAGCAGCCGCCGACAGGGAGAGTACGAGCAGTACTTC.

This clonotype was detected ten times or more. This CDR3 is CSPWMGETQYF. The CDR3, as DNA: TGCAGCCCCTGGATGGGGGAGACCCAGTACTTC. The chain couples TRBV29-1 to TRBJ2-5; D ambiguous. Looked up from germline, CDR1 is SQVTM and CDR2 is ANQGSEA. The CDR3 has 11 amino acids. V lost 8 bases, J lost 5 bases, and 12 bases lay in between.

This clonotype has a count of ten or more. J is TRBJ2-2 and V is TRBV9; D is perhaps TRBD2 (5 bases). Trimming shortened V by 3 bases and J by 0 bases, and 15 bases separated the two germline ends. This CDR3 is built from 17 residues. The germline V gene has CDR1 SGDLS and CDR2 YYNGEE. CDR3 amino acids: CASSEDPGNANTGELFF. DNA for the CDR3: TGTGCCAGCAGCGAGGACCCGGGGAACGCGAACACCGGGGAGCTGTTTTTT.